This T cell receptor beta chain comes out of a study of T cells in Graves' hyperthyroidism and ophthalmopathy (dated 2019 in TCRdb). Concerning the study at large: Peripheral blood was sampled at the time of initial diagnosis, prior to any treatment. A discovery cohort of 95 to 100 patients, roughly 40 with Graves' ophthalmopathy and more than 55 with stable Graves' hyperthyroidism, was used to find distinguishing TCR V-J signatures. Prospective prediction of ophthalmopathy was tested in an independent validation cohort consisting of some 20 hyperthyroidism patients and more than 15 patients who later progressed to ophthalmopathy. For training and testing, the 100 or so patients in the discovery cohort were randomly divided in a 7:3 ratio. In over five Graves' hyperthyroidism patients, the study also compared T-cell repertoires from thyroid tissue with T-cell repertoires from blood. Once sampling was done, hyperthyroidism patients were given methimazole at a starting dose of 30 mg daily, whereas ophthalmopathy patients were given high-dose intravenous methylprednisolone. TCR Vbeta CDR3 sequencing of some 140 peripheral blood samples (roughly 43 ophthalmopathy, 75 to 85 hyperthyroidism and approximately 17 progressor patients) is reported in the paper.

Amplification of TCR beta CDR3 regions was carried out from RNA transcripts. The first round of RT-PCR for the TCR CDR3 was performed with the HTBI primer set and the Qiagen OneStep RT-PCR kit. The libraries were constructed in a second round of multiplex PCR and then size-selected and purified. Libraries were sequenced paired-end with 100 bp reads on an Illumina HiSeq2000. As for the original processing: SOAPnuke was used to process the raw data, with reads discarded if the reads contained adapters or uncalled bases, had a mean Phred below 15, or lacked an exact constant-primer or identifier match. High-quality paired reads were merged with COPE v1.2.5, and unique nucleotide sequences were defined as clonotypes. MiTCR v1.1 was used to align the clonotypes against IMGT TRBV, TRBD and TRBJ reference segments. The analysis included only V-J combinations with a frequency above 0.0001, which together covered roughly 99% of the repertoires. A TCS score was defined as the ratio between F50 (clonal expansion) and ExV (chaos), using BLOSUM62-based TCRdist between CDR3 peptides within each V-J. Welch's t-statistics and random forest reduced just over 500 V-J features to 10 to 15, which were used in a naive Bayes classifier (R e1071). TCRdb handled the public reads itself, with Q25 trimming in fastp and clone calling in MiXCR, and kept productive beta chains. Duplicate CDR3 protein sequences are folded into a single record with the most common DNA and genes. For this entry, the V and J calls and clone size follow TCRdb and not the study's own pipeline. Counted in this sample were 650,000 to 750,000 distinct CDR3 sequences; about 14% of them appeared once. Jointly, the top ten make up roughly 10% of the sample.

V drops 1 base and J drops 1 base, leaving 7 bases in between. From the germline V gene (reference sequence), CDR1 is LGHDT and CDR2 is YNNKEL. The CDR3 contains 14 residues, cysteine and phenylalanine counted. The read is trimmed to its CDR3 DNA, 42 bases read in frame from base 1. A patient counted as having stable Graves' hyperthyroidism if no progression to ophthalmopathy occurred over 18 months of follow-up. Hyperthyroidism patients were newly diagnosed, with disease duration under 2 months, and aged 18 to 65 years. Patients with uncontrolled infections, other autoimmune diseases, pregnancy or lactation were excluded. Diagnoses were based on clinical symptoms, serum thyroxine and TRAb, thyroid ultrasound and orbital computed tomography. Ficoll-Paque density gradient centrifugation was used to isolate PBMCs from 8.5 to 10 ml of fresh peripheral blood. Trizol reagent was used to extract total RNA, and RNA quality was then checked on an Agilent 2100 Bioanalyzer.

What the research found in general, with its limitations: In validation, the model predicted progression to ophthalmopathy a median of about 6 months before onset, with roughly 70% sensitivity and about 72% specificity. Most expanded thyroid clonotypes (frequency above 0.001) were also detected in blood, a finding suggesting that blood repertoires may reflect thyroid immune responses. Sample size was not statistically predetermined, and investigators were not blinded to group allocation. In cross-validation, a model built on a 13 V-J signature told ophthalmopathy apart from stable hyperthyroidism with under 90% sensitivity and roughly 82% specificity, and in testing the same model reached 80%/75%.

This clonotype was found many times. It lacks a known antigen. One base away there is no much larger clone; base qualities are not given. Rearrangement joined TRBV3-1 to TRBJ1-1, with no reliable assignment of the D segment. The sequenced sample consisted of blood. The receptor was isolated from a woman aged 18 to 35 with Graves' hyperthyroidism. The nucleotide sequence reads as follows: TGTGCCAGCAGCCAAGCGGCGGGGAACACTGAAGCTTTCTTT. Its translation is CASSQAAGNTEAFF.